This passage covers 13 T cell receptor beta chains from one sample sequenced in a study of blood T cell repertoires in COVID-19. Method: immunoSEQ multiplex PCR; TCRdb's copy keeps in-frame clones and lacks some. This sample yields about 160,000 clones, of which around 80% are seen a single time; roughly 20% belongs to the top ten. The sequencing sample was made of peripheral blood. The receptors originated from a woman of 80 years or more with acute or convalescent COVID-19.

The chain couples TRBV2 to TRBJ2-7, with 13 bases aligning to TRBD2. The junction had 7 bases not matched to a gene; V was cut back by 6 bases and J by 5 bases. Germline V CDR1 and CDR2: SNHLY, FYNNEI. The CDR3 runs to 15 residues. The chain's CDR3 is CASRRGLAGDNEQYF. The CDR3 coding sequence is TGTGCCAGCAGAAGAGGACTAGCGGGAGATAACGAGCAGTACTTC.

This clone came up a few times. This sequence joins TRBV6-5 and TRBJ1-3; no clear D. This CDR3 has 15 residues. The germline CDR1 and CDR2 sequences are MNHEY and SVGAGI. Trimming shortened V by 5 bases and J by 2 bases, and 13 bases separated the two germline ends. CDR3 region: CASSLSGLPGNTIYF. The CDR3 DNA sequence: TGTGCCAGCAGTCTCAGCGGACTGCCTGGAAACACCATATATTTT.

The chain carries TRBV7-9 and TRBJ2-2, with a weak D call TRBD2 (5 bases). Trimming left V 2 bases short and J 4 bases short, with 11 bases between. The CDR3 spans 15 residues. Germline CDR1 is SEHNR and CDR2 is FQNEAQ (reference sequence). The CDR3, as DNA: TGTGCCAGCAGCTTAACTTTGGGGAGCACCGGGGAGCTGTTTTTT. Its translation: CASSLTLGSTGELFF.

This chain joins TRBV5-1 and TRBJ1-4; 7 nucleotides agree with TRBD1. The CDR3 totals 14 residues. V dropped 3 bases and J dropped 4; count of bases not matched to a gene: 3. The V gene's germline CDR1 is SGHRS and CDR2 YFSETQ. The CDR3 reads CASSSGQINEKLFF. In DNA form, the CDR3 reads TGCGCCAGCAGCTCGGGACAGATTAATGAAAAACTGTTTTTT.

The genes are TRBV3-1 (or the pseudogene TRBV3-2) and TRBJ2-6; weak D call: TRBD1 (6 bases). The CDR3 has 16 residues. The germline V and J ends were trimmed by 1 base and 11 bases, with 18 bases remaining between them. CDR1 is LGHDT, CDR2 YNNKEL, per germline (reference sequence). The CDR3 here is CASSQAPGATYDVLTF. The CDR3 nucleotides are TGTGCCAGCAGCCAAGCCCCAGGGGCCACGTACGACGTCCTGACTTTC.

V gene TRBV19 combines with J gene TRBJ1-3; weak D call: TRBD1 (6 bases). V gave up 1 base and J gave up 3 bases, with 16 bases separating them. This CDR3 is built from 17 residues. Germline CDR1 and CDR2: LNHDA and SQIVND (reference sequence). CDR3 nucleotide sequence: TGTGCCAGTAGTATAGCCGACTCAGGGGCCCGTGGAAACACCATATATTTT. It specifies CASSIADSGARGNTIYF.

This chain connects TRBV5-1 to TRBJ2-2; 9 bases line up with TRBD1. The trim removed 4 bases at V and 5 bases at J, leaving 9 bases unmatched. The CDR3 consists of 16 residues. The germline CDR1 and CDR2 sequences are SGHRS and YFSETQ. The CDR3: CASSTGTGSRTGELFF. CDR3 sequence (DNA): TGCGCCAGCAGCACCGGGACAGGGAGTCGGACCGGGGAGCTGTTTTTT.

This chain joins TRBV29-1 and TRBJ2-2, with 10 bases fitting TRBD2. The CDR3 sequence is 15 residues long. CDR1 is SQVTM, CDR2 ANQGSEA, per germline. V dropped 1 base and J dropped 4; count of bases not matched to a gene: 3. The CDR3 is CSVEGASGGTGELFF. The CDR3 DNA reads TGCAGCGTTGAAGGGGCTAGCGGGGGCACCGGGGAGCTGTTTTTT.

The chain combines TRBV27 with TRBJ1-1; D is ambiguous. Germline CDR1 is MNHEY and CDR2 is SMNVEV (reference sequence). Trimming took off 5 bases at V and 1 base at J, with 8 bases between the two ends. The CDR3 runs 13 residues. The CDR3 loop is CASSRRENTEAFF. In DNA, the CDR3 is TGTGCCAGCAGTCGAAGAGAGAACACTGAAGCTTTCTTT.

This clone was seen just once. The chain employs TRBV2 and TRBJ1-3; no clear D. The germline V gene encodes CDR1 SNHLY and CDR2 FYNNEI. The germline V and J ends were trimmed by 5 bases and 0 bases, with 5 bases remaining between them. The CDR3 runs to 13 residues. CDR3 coding DNA: TGTGCCAGCAGTCGGGGCTCTGGAAACACCATATATTTT. It encodes CASSRGSGNTIYF.

V and J are TRBV11-2 and TRBJ1-1; 8 bases match TRBD1. The V gene end was trimmed by 4 bases and the J gene end by 3 bases; junction bases not matched to a gene: 16. Germline V gives CDR1 SGHAT, CDR2 FQNNGV. CDR3 length equals 18 residues. The DNA of the CDR3 is TGTGCCAGCAGCTCCCCCCGGACAGGGAAGTTTTGGGACACTGAAGCTTTCTTT. It specifies CASSSPRTGKFWDTEAFF.

Worth noting for this clone: Sequence at one end of the junction differs from germline and may be a read error. The sample contains more than one DNA sequence encoding this CDR3. The chain has TRBV18 and TRBJ2-3; 10 bases line up with TRBD2. The CDR3 has 14 amino acids. CDR1 is KGHSH, CDR2 LQKENI, per germline. CDR3 amino acids: CASWTSGSTDTQYF. The CDR3 bases are TGTGCCAGCTGGACTAGCGGTAGCACAGATACACAGTATTTT.

The J gene is TRBJ2-7, the V gene TRBV19; 8 bases match TRBD1. The junction had 6 bases not matched to a gene; V was cut back by 5 bases and J by 6 bases. The V gene's germline CDR1 is LNHDA and CDR2 SQIVND (reference sequence). The CDR3 extends over 13 amino acids. CDR3: CASSSSTGAEQYF. The DNA for the CDR3 is TGTGCCAGTAGTTCCTCGACAGGGGCCGAGCAGTACTTC. Filled out from reference TRBV19 and TRBJ2-7, the complete variable domain reads DGGITQSPKYLFRKEGQNVTLSCEQNLNHDAMYWYRQDPGQGLRLIYYSQIVNDFQKGDIAEGYSVSREKKESFPLTVTSAQKNPTAFYLCASSSSTGAEQYFGPGTRLTVT.